Shown below are 6 T cell receptor beta chains from a single sample sequenced in a study of T-cell memory formation after mild COVID-19. TCRdb used MiXCR to reprocess the 5' RACE reads, holding one entry per CDR3 protein. The table shows approximately 570,000 distinct CDR3 sequences, with roughly 18% occurring only once. Sequencing input: PBMCs or a T cell subset sorted from them (not recorded which). These receptors came from an adult woman who had mild COVID-19 (a few samples of this study predate the infection). Cell type and time point are not known.

V and J are TRBV7-9 and TRBJ2-7; 8 bases line up with TRBD2. Trimming took 9 bases from V and 2 from J; bases not matched to a gene: 3. Germline assignment: CDR1 SEHNR and CDR2 FQNEAQ (reference sequence). The CDR3 is 12 residues long. The CDR3 is CASREGPYEQYF. For the CDR3, the DNA is TGTGCCAGTCGGGAGGGCCCCTACGAGCAGTACTTC.

The V call is TRBV4-1, the J call TRBJ2-7; no clear D. Germline V CDR1 and CDR2: MGHRA, YSYEKL. The CDR3 extends over 13 amino acids. Trimming shortened V by 1 base and J by 3 bases, and 7 bases separated the two germline ends. The CDR3 DNA follows: TGCGCCAGCAGCCAAGCACCGCTCTACGAGCAGTACTTC. Translating it yields CASSQAPLYEQYF.

V is TRBV24-1 and J is TRBJ2-1; TRBD1 agrees at 12 bases. Trimming took 4 bases from V and 10 from J; bases not matched to a gene: 7. The V gene's germline CDR1 is KGHDR and CDR2 SFDVKD. This CDR3 contains 15 residues. This chain's CDR3 is CATSDSGQGAKEQFF. In DNA, the CDR3 is TGTGCCACCAGTGACTCGGGACAGGGGGCGAAGGAGCAGTTCTTC.

The rearrangement uses TRBV29-1 and TRBJ1-1, with 8 bases lining up with TRBD1. V was clipped by 6 bases and J by 1 base; unmatched bases: 1. This CDR3 is built from 12 residues. Germline V CDR1 and CDR2: SQVTM, ANQGSEA. The CDR3 sequence: CSVDRGNTEAFF. CDR3 bases: TGCAGCGTAGACAGGGGGAACACTGAAGCTTTCTTT. The full variable domain, with the rest looked up from reference TRBV29-1 and TRBJ1-1, is SAVISQKPSRDICQRGTSLTIQCQVDSQVTMMFWYRQQPGQSLTLIATANQGSEATYESGFVIDKFPISRPNLTFSTLTVSNMSPEDSSIYLCSVDRGNTEAFFGQGTRLTVV.

The CDR3 DNA follows: TGTGCCAGCACCGAGACAGGGCTGGGCACTGAAGCTTTCTTT. This gives the protein CASTETGLGTEAFF. The chain is built from TRBV19 and TRBJ1-1; 7 bases agree with TRBD1. CDR3 length: 14 residues. The J segment lost 4 bases and the V segment lost 9 bases, leaving 11 bases of the junction unmatched. CDR1 and CDR2 from the germline V gene are LNHDA and SQIVND (reference sequence).

A few counts support this clonotype. The chain recombines TRBV7-6 with TRBJ2-3, with D perhaps TRBD2 (6 bases). Germline V gives CDR1 SGHVS, CDR2 FNYEAQ. The CDR3 has 15 amino acids. V lost 5 bases and J lost 0, with 12 bases in between. CDR3 DNA: TGTGCCAGCAGCCCACTAGGGACTAGCACAGATACGCAGTATTTT. Translation: CASSPLGTSTDTQYF.